This T cell receptor beta chain derives from a study of control samples from healthy donors and cancer patients. Clones were read by immunoSEQ multiplex PCR, and TCRdb kept only the in-frame ones, dropping some. Of about 73,000 clones in the sample, 94% were seen once. Germline V CDR1 and CDR2: SEHNR, FQNEAQ (reference sequence). Trimming cost V 7 bases and J 5 bases, with 24 bases left between them. The CDR3 runs to 17 residues. This chain uses TRBV7-9 with TRBJ2-1; D gene ambiguous. This clonotype was sampled from a woman in her 40s in good health. What was sequenced was blood. CDR3 amino acids: CASIEALFVGYDNEQFF. The DNA for the CDR3 is TGTGCCAGCATCGAGGCTCTCTTTGTGGGGTACGACAATGAGCAGTTCTTC.